One sample yielded the 15 T cell receptor beta chains listed below, sequenced in a study of control samples from healthy donors and cancer patients. Profiling relied on immunoSEQ multiplex PCR, and the TCRdb table lists in-frame clones only, not all of them. The sample consists of some 170,000 clones, 90% to 95% of them appearing once. The sequencing sample was made of PBMCs. The receptors were gathered from a man aged 60-69 years with colorectal cancer.

This chain uses TRBV7-2 with TRBJ2-3; 10 bases are shared with TRBD1. The CDR3 is 14 residues long. V lost 6 bases to trimming and J lost 4 bases; unmatched junction nucleotides: 4. Germline lookup yields CDR1 SGHTA and CDR2 FQGNSA. This chain's CDR3 is CASRTTGGADTQYF. The CDR3 DNA follows: TGTGCCAGCAGAACGACAGGGGGCGCAGATACGCAGTATTTT. The whole variable domain, filled in from reference TRBV7-2 and TRBJ2-3, reads GAGVSQSPSNKVTEKGKDVELRCDPISGHTALYWYRQSLGQGLEFLIYFQGNSAPDKSGLPSDRFSAERTGGSVSTLTIQRTQQEDSAVYLCASRTTGGADTQYFGPGTRLTVL.

V is TRBV9 and J is TRBJ2-1; 10 bases fit TRBD2. V lost 4 bases to trimming and J lost 0 bases; unmatched junction nucleotides: 1. The length of the CDR3 is 15 residues. Germline CDR1 reads SGDLS; CDR2 reads YYNGEE. CDR3 sequence (DNA): TGTGCCAGCAGCCCTAGCGGGGGCTCCTACAATGAGCAGTTCTTC. Translating gives CASSPSGGSYNEQFF. Together with reference TRBV9 and TRBJ2-1, the CDR3 gives the full variable domain: DSGVTQTPKHLITATGQRVTLRCSPRSGDLSVYWYQQSLDQGLQFLIQYYNGEERAKGNILERFSAQQFPDLHSELNLSSLELGDSALYFCASSPSGGSYNEQFFGPGTRLTVL.

V gene TRBV7-9 combines with J gene TRBJ2-5; a weak D match, TRBD2 (7 bases). V lost 5 bases and J 5 bases, leaving 21 bases between the germline ends. In germline, CDR1 is SEHNR, CDR2 FQNEAQ (reference sequence). This CDR3 contains 16 residues. CDR3 in amino acids: CASSPQGGGQWETQYF. In DNA, the CDR3 is TGTGCCAGCAGCCCGCAGGGAGGGGGGCAGTGGGAGACCCAGTACTTC.

The rearrangement uses TRBV10-3 and TRBJ2-3; D may be TRBD1 (5 bases). This CDR3 is 13 amino acids long. Germline V lookup: CDR1 ENHRY, CDR2 SYGVKD. The ends were cut back, 2 bases at V and 6 bases at J, with 9 bases in the middle. CDR3 nucleotide sequence: TGTGCCATCAGTGAGATCCCAGGGGATACGCAGTATTTT. Translation: CAISEIPGDTQYF.

In this sample, this clone turned up once. The J gene is TRBJ2-3, the V gene TRBV2, with D possibly matching TRBD2 (6 bases). Germline V CDR1 and CDR2: SNHLY, FYNNEI. V lost 1 base, J lost 0 bases, and 11 bases lay in between. The CDR3 is 16 amino acids. DNA of the CDR3: TGTGCCAGCAGTGAAGTGGCGCGGGGTAGCACAGATACGCAGTATTTT. Translated, it gives CASSEVARGSTDTQYF.

The rearrangement uses TRBV5-1 and TRBJ1-2, with D unclear. Trimming took off 4 bases at V and 10 bases at J, with 17 bases between the two ends. The CDR3 is made up of 13 amino acids. Germline assignment: CDR1 SGHRS and CDR2 YFSETQ. The CDR3 DNA sequence: TGCGCCAGCAGCCCGTTCCGGGCCGACGACTACACCTTC. This codes for CASSPFRADDYTF.

This chain connects TRBV7-5 to TRBJ1-1; the listed D gene, TRBD1, was not tested against the DNA. TRBV7-5 is shown as a pseudogene. This CDR3 contains 18 residues. CDR3 sequence: CARSKPGTGDPLGTEAFF. DNA of the CDR3: TGTGCCAGAAGCAAACCCGGGACAGGTGATCCACTAGGGACTGAAGCTTTCTTT.

This chain uses TRBV6-2 or TRBV6-3 with TRBJ1-5; no clear D. Germline V gene data show CDR1 as MNHEY and CDR2 as SVGEGT. The V gene lost 0 bases and the J gene lost 4 bases, with 10 bases spanning the gap. The CDR3 has 15 amino acids. The CDR3 spells CASSYSGRPNQPQHF. Written as DNA, the CDR3 is TGTGCCAGCAGTTACTCAGGCAGGCCAAATCAGCCCCAGCATTTT.

The rearrangement joins TRBV5-1 to TRBJ2-7, with 8 bases identical to TRBD1. Per germline, CDR1 SGHRS and CDR2 YFSETQ. The CDR3 has 18 amino acids. J gave up 4 bases and V 1 base, and 16 bases lay outside the gene matches. In nucleotides, the CDR3 is TGCGCCAGCAGCTTGAATCCTTATGGGGGGACAGGCTTATACGAGCAGTACTTC. The encoded protein is CASSLNPYGGTGLYEQYF.

This sequence joins TRBV29-1 and TRBJ2-2; 8 bases are a match to TRBD1. The V and J ends lost 4 bases and 5 bases, in that order; junction bases with no gene match: 3. This CDR3 is built from 13 residues. CDR1 is SQVTM, CDR2 ANQGSEA, per germline. CDR3 in amino acids: CSVARTGTGELFF. Written as DNA, the CDR3 is TGCAGCGTTGCGAGGACAGGGACCGGGGAGCTGTTTTTT.

The chain employs TRBV6-5 and TRBJ1-6, with unresolved D. Trimming cost V 8 bases and J 5 bases, with 13 bases left between them. Germline CDR1 MNHEY, CDR2 SVGAGI. This CDR3 spans 14 amino acids. As DNA, the CDR3 is TGTGCCAGCCGGGCCGGGGATCATAATTCACCCCTCCACTTT. Residues: CASRAGDHNSPLHF.

V is TRBV19 and J is TRBJ2-1; 7 bases line up with TRBD1. This CDR3 spans 14 amino acids. Germline V CDR1 and CDR2: LNHDA, SQIVND (reference sequence). V was pared by 7 bases and J by 5 bases, with 8 bases of the junction left unmatched. The CDR3 is CASKGTVSNNEQFF. The CDR3 bases are TGTGCCAGTAAGGGGACAGTGTCAAACAATGAGCAGTTCTTC.

This chain joins TRBV3-1 (or the pseudogene TRBV3-2) and TRBJ2-7, with a tentative D call TRBD2 (6 bases). V was trimmed by 0 bases and J by 0 bases, leaving 9 bases between them. The CDR3 extends over 15 amino acids. CDR1 and CDR2 (germline): LGHDT, YNNKEL (reference sequence). The CDR3 here is CASSQDRGYSYEQYF. CDR3 bases: TGTGCCAGCAGCCAAGATCGGGGGTACTCCTACGAGCAGTACTTC.

The chain recombines TRBV6-1 with TRBJ1-5; D gene uncertain. The V gene's germline CDR1 is MNHNS and CDR2 SASEGT. V lost 2 bases and J lost 6, with 5 bases in between. The CDR3 is 12 amino acids. CDR3 DNA: TGTGCCAGCAGTGAAAGGTCTCAGCCCCAGCATTTT. Protein sequence: CASSERSQPQHF.

As regards this clone: Its ends do not fully match the called genes, so a read error is possible. This chain links TRBV20-1 with TRBJ2-3, with D uncertain. CDR1 DFQATT and CDR2 SNEGSKA come from the germline V gene (reference sequence). This CDR3 comprises 11 residues. The DNA of the CDR3 is TGCAGTGCTAGAGGTGACCGCGGACGTGAATTT. This codes for CSARGDRGREF.